The sequence of this T cell receptor beta chain was determined in a study of regulatory T cells in long-lasting Graves disease. Study findings and constraints: Persistent patients shared more public clonotypes (about 2,700) than newly diagnosed patients (under 1,000). Persistent disease preferred TRBV28, TRBJ1-2 and TRBJ2-5; new disease, TRBV20-1 and TRBJ2-1.

About this clonotype: The antigen is not known.

Time point noted: persistent/refractory GD, antithyroid drugs over 5 years with positive TRAb. PBMC RNA served as the TCR library source. Arm-PCR of CDR3 regions with iRepertoire HTBI primers generated TCR beta libraries. TCRdb re-derived calls from the multiplex PCR reads in MiXCR, one entry per CDR3 protein. Counted here are about 290,000 distinct CDR3 sequences, around 21% occurring once; the ten biggest clones make up approximately 53%. Between the trimmed V and J ends, which lost 5 bases and 0 bases, there was a span of 6 bases. The CDR3 sequence is 13 residues long. The germline gives CDR1 MNHEY, CDR2 SVGEGT.

The TCR comes from a female donor with Graves disease. The input for sequencing was peripheral blood mononuclear cells (PBMCs), taken when the disease was refractory, from a patient treated with antithyroid drugs. This chain links TRBV6-2 or TRBV6-3 with TRBJ2-3; D is unclear. DNA of the CDR3: TGTGCCAGCAGTCAAACTAGCACAGATACGCAGTATTTT. Amino acids: CASSQTSTDTQYF.